A single sample gave rise to the 23 T cell receptor beta chains below, sequenced in a study of beta chain features in type 1 diabetes. As every portion of the isolated RNA was reverse transcribed, the sequencing read expressed TCRB transcripts. Sequenced by immunoSEQ multiplex PCR; TCRdb stores in-frame clones only, minus some. This table holds approximately 23,000 clones, over 60% found once. The sample was Tregs from blood. The receptors were gathered from a woman between 40 and 55 years old in good health.

This clone was found a few times. The chain carries TRBV7-2 and TRBJ2-3; unclear D gene. Germline assignment: CDR1 SGHTA and CDR2 FQGNSA. This CDR3 is built from 12 residues. Trimming cost V 6 bases and J 2 bases, with 6 bases left between them. CDR3 sequence (DNA): TGTGCCAGCAGGTCAATCACAGATACGCAGTATTTT. Translated, it gives CASRSITDTQYF.

This chain joins TRBV5-1 and TRBJ1-5; no firm D call. V lost 4 bases and J 2 bases, leaving 7 bases between the germline ends. Germline-derived CDR1 and CDR2 are SGHRS and YFSETQ. The CDR3 length is 13 residues. CDR3 amino acids: CASSPEGNQPQHF. The CDR3 DNA is TGCGCCAGCAGCCCTGAGGGCAATCAGCCCCAGCATTTT. The whole variable domain, filled in from reference TRBV5-1 and TRBJ1-5, reads KAGVTQTPRYLIKTRGQQVTLSCSPISGHRSVSWYQQTPGQGLQFLFEYFSETQRNKGNFPGRFSGRQFSNSRSEMNVSTLELGDSALYLCASSPEGNQPQHFGDGTRLSIL.

The rearrangement uses TRBV5-6 and TRBJ1-5; D ambiguous. V was pared by 1 base and J by 3 bases, with 2 bases between. The CDR3 runs to 12 residues. Per germline, CDR1 SGHDT and CDR2 YYEEEE. The CDR3 sequence: CASSLYNQPQHF. The CDR3 DNA reads as TGTGCCAGCAGCTTGTACAATCAGCCCCAGCATTTT.

This clone was observed a few times. The chain recombines TRBV18 with TRBJ2-3, with D perhaps matching TRBD2 (5 bases). CDR1 is KGHSH and CDR2 is LQKENI in the germline V gene. Trimming removed 5 bases from V and 3 bases from J, with 15 bases in between. This CDR3 comprises 15 residues. CDR3: CASSAQRQPTDTQYF. DNA for the CDR3: TGTGCCAGCTCAGCTCAGCGGCAGCCGACAGATACGCAGTATTTT.

V usage is TRBV19 and J usage is TRBJ1-2; 11 positions match TRBD1. CDR1 and CDR2 from the germline V gene are LNHDA and SQIVND (reference sequence). This CDR3 has 15 amino acids. V lost 1 base and J lost 4; bases outside the gene matches: 2. CDR3 DNA: TGTGCCAGTAGTATAGCCGGGACAGGGGGCTATGGCTACACCTTC. It is translated as CASSIAGTGGYGYTF.

The J gene is TRBJ2-5, the V gene TRBV9, with D possibly being TRBD1 (6 bases). The CDR3 covers 16 residues. The V end was cut by 4 bases, the J end by 1 base, with 17 bases between. Germline CDR1 SGDLS, CDR2 YYNGEE. CDR3 region: CASSSHQGLAQETQYF. CDR3 DNA: TGTGCCAGCAGCTCCCACCAGGGGCTTGCCCAAGAGACCCAGTACTTC.

The chain employs TRBV7-2 and TRBJ1-2, with 12 positions matching TRBD1. The germline gives CDR1 SGHTA, CDR2 FQGNSA. Unmatched junction bases numbered 8, after V lost 3 bases and J lost 6 bases. The CDR3 is made up of 16 amino acids. The CDR3: CASSLAPGQGADGYTF. CDR3 coding DNA: TGTGCCAGCAGCTTGGCCCCGGGACAGGGGGCGGATGGCTACACCTTC. The variable domain in full, completed from reference TRBV7-2 and TRBJ1-2, reads GAGVSQSPSNKVTEKGKDVELRCDPISGHTALYWYRQSLGQGLEFLIYFQGNSAPDKSGLPSDRFSAERTGGSVSTLTIQRTQQEDSAVYLCASSLAPGQGADGYTFGSGTRLTVV.

V is TRBV6-1 and J is TRBJ2-2; tentative D call: TRBD2 (7 bases). The CDR3 sequence is 13 residues long. V shed 8 bases and J shed 4 bases, with 11 bases lying between them. Germline loops: CDR1 MNHNS, CDR2 SASEGT. The CDR3 protein is CASRGASTGELFF. CDR3 nucleotides: TGTGCCAGCCGGGGGGCGAGCACCGGGGAGCTGTTTTTT.

The CDR3 is CASSSYRGGTNEKLFF. The CDR3, as DNA: TGTGCCAGCAGCTCGTACAGGGGAGGAACTAATGAAAAACTGTTTTTT. This sequence joins TRBV13 and TRBJ1-4, with 7 bases fitting TRBD1. Germline assignment: CDR1 PRHDT and CDR2 FYEKMQ (reference sequence). The trim removed 4 bases at V and 1 base at J, leaving 6 bases unmatched. The CDR3 contains 16 residues.

V and J are TRBV11-2 and TRBJ1-2; D unclear. This CDR3 has 11 amino acids. Trimming took 5 bases from V and 3 from J, leaving 4 bases between them. Germline lookup yields CDR1 SGHAT and CDR2 FQNNGV. CDR3: CASSRYYGYTF. CDR3 coding DNA: TGTGCCAGCAGCCGGTACTATGGCTACACCTTC.

In its sample, this clone was seen a few times. The chain has TRBV9 and TRBJ2-7, with TRBD1 as a possible D gene (6 bases). V lost 0 bases and J lost 3, with 10 bases in between. Per germline, CDR1 SGDLS and CDR2 YYNGEE. The CDR3 is 14 amino acids. CDR3 nucleotides: TGTGCCAGCAGCGTAGGGCAGGGGAACTACGAGCAGTACTTC. Its protein product is CASSVGQGNYEQYF.

This clone came up a few times. The rearrangement links TRBV29-1 to TRBJ2-3; D is unclear. The CDR3 covers 11 residues. CDR1 is SQVTM and CDR2 is ANQGSEA in the germline V gene. V was shortened by 8 bases and J by 4 bases, with 10 bases between the two germline ends. CDR3: CSPSRADTQYF. The CDR3 region has the DNA TGCAGCCCTTCTCGAGCAGATACGCAGTATTTT.

J is TRBJ1-6 and V is TRBV18; possibly TRBD1 for D (5 bases). Trimming cost V 1 base and J 11 bases, with 9 bases left between them. Germline V gene sequence: CDR1 KGHSH, CDR2 LQKENI. The CDR3 consists of 13 residues. Written as DNA, the CDR3 is TGTGCCAGCTCACCACGGGGGGAGACACCCCTCCACTTT. Protein product: CASSPRGETPLHF.

This clone occurred a few times. The chain recombines TRBV29-1 with TRBJ2-7; TRBD1 agrees at 11 bases. The CDR3 spans 13 residues. V shed 6 bases and J 6 bases; nucleotides not matched to a gene: 7. CDR1 is SQVTM, CDR2 ANQGSEA, per germline. CDR3 region: CSVDRGRGSEQYF. The CDR3 nucleotides read TGCAGCGTGGACAGGGGGCGCGGTTCCGAGCAGTACTTC.

V is TRBV27 and J is TRBJ2-1, with TRBD2 identical over 11 bases. Germline V gene lookup returns CDR1 MNHEY and CDR2 SMNVEV (reference sequence). The CDR3 covers 16 residues. With V trimmed by 6 bases and J by 7 bases, 11 bases remained unmatched. The CDR3 loop is CASSLVAGGPRNEQFF. In nucleotides, the CDR3 is TGTGCCAGCAGCCTTGTAGCGGGGGGGCCACGGAATGAGCAGTTCTTC.

The CDR3 sequence is CASSPRGGMEPEAFF. The CDR3 DNA sequence: TGCGCCAGCAGCCCACGAGGGGGTATGGAGCCTGAAGCTTTCTTT. The V call is TRBV5-1, the J call TRBJ1-1; tentatively, D is TRBD1 (6 bases). From germline, CDR1 is SGHRS and CDR2 YFSETQ. The CDR3 is 15 residues long. The V gene lost 4 bases and the J gene lost 6 bases, with 19 bases spanning the gap.

V and J are TRBV5-1 and TRBJ2-7; D perhaps matches TRBD1 (6 bases). V was trimmed by 0 bases and J by 4 bases, leaving 14 bases between them. Germline V gives CDR1 SGHRS, CDR2 YFSETQ. CDR3 size: 15 residues. In DNA, the CDR3 is TGCGCCAGCAGCTTGGAGGCAGGGGCCCGATACGAGCAGTACTTC. Its translation: CASSLEAGARYEQYF.

The rearrangement joins TRBV29-1 to TRBJ2-7; 7 bases are a match to TRBD2. V was pared by 6 bases and J by 2 bases, with 7 bases of the junction left unmatched. The CDR3 runs to 13 residues. Germline V lookup: CDR1 SQVTM, CDR2 ANQGSEA. This CDR3 is CSVDSGSAYEQYF. The CDR3 DNA is TGCAGCGTCGATAGCGGGTCGGCCTACGAGCAGTACTTC.

In nucleotides, the CDR3 is TGTGCCAGCATACGACTAGCGGGGGCCCCGGGCACGCAGTATTTT. It encodes CASIRLAGAPGTQYF. This sequence joins TRBV5-5 and TRBJ2-3; 12 bases line up with TRBD2. The CDR3 extends over 15 amino acids. Germline V gene lookup returns CDR1 SGHKS and CDR2 YYEKEE (reference sequence). Trimming removed 6 bases from V and 9 bases from J; junction bases left unmatched: 11.

V gene TRBV7-9 combines with J gene TRBJ1-6; D call uncertain. The CDR3 is 12 amino acids. Trimming removed 6 bases from V and 9 bases from J, with 9 bases in between. Per the germline V gene, CDR1 is SEHNR and CDR2 is FQNEAQ (reference sequence). CDR3 in DNA: TGTGCCAGCAGGGTAATGAGTTCACCCCTCCACTTT. As protein: CASRVMSSPLHF.

The genes are TRBV5-1 and TRBJ2-5; D might be TRBD2 (5 bases). CDR1 and CDR2 (germline): SGHRS, YFSETQ. The CDR3 extends over 17 amino acids. With 0 bases removed from V and 2 bases from J, the gap between germline ends came to 17 bases. Here the CDR3 DNA reads TGCGCCAGCAGCTTGGGAGGAGCAGGAGGAGGACAAGAGACCCAGTACTTC. It encodes CASSLGGAGGGQETQYF.

The chain is built from TRBV7-2 and TRBJ2-3; TRBD2 agrees at 10 bases. The CDR3 runs to 16 residues. Germline values: CDR1 SGHTA, CDR2 FQGNSA. V was clipped by 1 base and J by 4 bases; unmatched bases: 5. DNA of the CDR3: TGTGCCAGCAGCTTAGGTCTCAGCGGGGGGGCAGATACGCAGTATTTT. Translating gives CASSLGLSGGADTQYF.

This chain uses TRBV6-5 with TRBJ1-1; TRBD1 aligns across 7 bases. Per germline, CDR1 MNHEY and CDR2 SVGAGI. V was pared by 5 bases and J by 5 bases, with 5 bases of the junction left unmatched. This CDR3 contains 13 residues. This CDR3 is CASSGYRGTEAFF. CDR3 DNA sequence: TGTGCCAGCAGTGGTTACAGGGGAACTGAAGCTTTCTTT.